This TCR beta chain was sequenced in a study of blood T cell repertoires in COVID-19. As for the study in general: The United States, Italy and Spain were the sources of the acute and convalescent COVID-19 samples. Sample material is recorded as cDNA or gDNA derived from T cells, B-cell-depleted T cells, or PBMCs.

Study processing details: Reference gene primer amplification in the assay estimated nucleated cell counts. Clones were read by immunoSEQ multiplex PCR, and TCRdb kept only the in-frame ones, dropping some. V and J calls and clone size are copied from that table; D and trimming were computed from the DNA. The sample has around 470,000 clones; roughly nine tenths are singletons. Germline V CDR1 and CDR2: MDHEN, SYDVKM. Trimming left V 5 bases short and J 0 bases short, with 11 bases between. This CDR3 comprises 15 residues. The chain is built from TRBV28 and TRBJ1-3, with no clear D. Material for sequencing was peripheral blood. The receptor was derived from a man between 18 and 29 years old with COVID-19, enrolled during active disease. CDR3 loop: CASSRRRSSGNTIYF. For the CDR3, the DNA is TGTGCCAGCAGTCGACGACGGAGCTCTGGAAACACCATATATTTT.